The next 11 T cell receptor beta chains were all read from a single sample in a study of identical twins. TCRdb processed the 5' RACE reads anew with MiXCR; each CDR3 protein has one entry. The table lists some 690,000 distinct CDR3 sequences, roughly 20% of them singletons. The sample also formed part of further work on T cells expressing NK-cell markers.

Source material: PBMCs. The receptors originated from a young woman in good health.

This clonotype was observed a handful of times. The chain combines TRBV12-3 or TRBV12-4 with TRBJ2-1, with TRBD2 identical over 9 bases. The CDR3 has 16 amino acids. V was pared by 4 bases and J by 7 bases, with 11 bases of the junction left unmatched. The CDR3 DNA is TGTGCCAGCAGTTCTCGGGCGGGAGGGTCAGAGAATGAGCAGTTCTTC. Protein sequence: CASSSRAGGSENEQFF.

This chain uses TRBV20-1 with TRBJ2-7, with 9 bases identical to TRBD1. CDR3 length equals 12 residues. From germline, CDR1 is DFQATT and CDR2 SNEGSKA (reference sequence). J was trimmed by 3 bases and V by 5 bases; bases with no gene match: 2. CDR3 amino acids: CSALDRGYEQYF. The CDR3 DNA sequence: TGCAGTGCTCTGGACAGGGGCTACGAGCAGTACTTC.

This clonotype showed up just a few times. V usage is TRBV20-1 and J usage is TRBJ2-7, with a tentative D call TRBD2 (5 bases). Looked up from germline, CDR1 is DFQATT and CDR2 is SNEGSKA (reference sequence). The V end lost 1 base, the J end lost 3 bases, and 10 bases lay between the germline ends. The CDR3 extends over 13 amino acids. As DNA, the CDR3 is TGCAGTGCTAGAGCACCAGCGGACTACGAGCAGTACTTC. It yields the protein CSARAPADYEQYF.

In this sample, this clonotype turned up a few times. The genes are TRBV7-8 and TRBJ2-2; a weak D match, TRBD2 (5 bases). The germline V and J ends were trimmed by 1 base and 0 bases, with 9 bases remaining between them. The germline gives CDR1 SGHVS, CDR2 FQNEAQ. CDR3 length equals 16 residues. CDR3 DNA: TGTGCCAGCAGCTTAGAAGCGGTGACGAACACCGGGGAGCTGTTTTTT. Translated: CASSLEAVTNTGELFF.

The rearrangement joins TRBV5-5 to TRBJ2-7; D not certain. The CDR3 has 13 residues. Deletions cut 0 bases from V and 6 bases from J, with 10 bases between. In germline, CDR1 is SGHKS, CDR2 YYEKEE (reference sequence). The CDR3 DNA reads TGTGCCAGCAGCTTGGTAACTATCCCCGAGCAGTACTTC. Protein sequence: CASSLVTIPEQYF.

The chain couples TRBV12-3 or TRBV12-4 to TRBJ2-7, with D unclear. V lost 6 bases and J lost 7, with 16 bases in between. The CDR3 has 13 residues. The CDR3 DNA reads as TGTGCCAGCAGCCCAGCGCTCACCCGAGAGCAGTACTTC. It yields the protein CASSPALTREQYF.

At least ten counts were recorded for this clonotype. This chain joins TRBV20-1 and TRBJ2-1; D ambiguous. Trimming removed 6 bases from V and 5 bases from J, with 8 bases in between. Germline loops: CDR1 DFQATT, CDR2 SNEGSKA (reference sequence). This CDR3 region has 11 residues. The CDR3 loop is CSASKNNEQFF. The CDR3 DNA reads as TGCAGTGCATCCAAGAACAATGAGCAGTTCTTC.

In this sample, this clonotype turned up many times. The V call is TRBV29-1, the J call TRBJ1-2; a weak D match, TRBD1 (6 bases). V was cut by 2 bases and J by 4 bases, with 20 bases left in between. CDR3 length: 16 residues. The germline gives CDR1 SQVTM, CDR2 ANQGSEA. The DNA for the CDR3 is TGCAGCGTTGAAATTCGACGGACAGCGGATTCCTATGGCTACACCTTC. Its translation: CSVEIRRTADSYGYTF. The variable domain in full, with the rest retrieved from reference TRBV29-1 and TRBJ1-2, is SAVISQKPSRDICQRGTSLTIQCQVDSQVTMMFWYRQQPGQSLTLIATANQGSEATYESGFVIDKFPISRPNLTFSTLTVSNMSPEDSSIYLCSVEIRRTADSYGYTFGSGTRLTVV.

J is TRBJ2-3 and V is TRBV13; no clear D gene. Germline CDR1 reads PRHDT; CDR2 reads FYEKMQ (reference sequence). The CDR3 loop spans 16 amino acids. The V end was cut by 5 bases, the J end by 2 bases, with 17 bases between. The CDR3 nucleotides read TGTGCCAGCAGCGACCGAGCAGTGGCCCCCACAGATACGCAGTATTTT. Translated, it gives CASSDRAVAPTDTQYF.

The V call is TRBV3-1, the J call TRBJ1-6, with a possible D match to TRBD1 (6 bases). Germline CDR1 LGHDT, CDR2 YNNKEL (reference sequence). The CDR3 spans 15 residues. Trimming stripped 4 bases from V and 9 bases from J, with 16 bases between. The CDR3 DNA is TGTGCCAGCAGCCGGAGGGGGGGGAGAGTTTCACCCCTCCACTTT. Translated, it gives CASSRRGGRVSPLHF.

This clonotype was picked up a small number of times. The J gene is TRBJ2-7, the V gene TRBV20-1, with TRBD2 matching 12 bases. The V gene's germline CDR1 is DFQATT and CDR2 SNEGSKA (reference sequence). V lost 3 bases to trimming and J lost 2 bases; unmatched junction nucleotides: 8. This CDR3 has 16 residues. CDR3 sequence (DNA): TGCAGTGCTAGCCTAGCGGGAGGGGGGGGCCCCTACGAGCAGTACTTC. This sequence encodes CSASLAGGGGPYEQYF.